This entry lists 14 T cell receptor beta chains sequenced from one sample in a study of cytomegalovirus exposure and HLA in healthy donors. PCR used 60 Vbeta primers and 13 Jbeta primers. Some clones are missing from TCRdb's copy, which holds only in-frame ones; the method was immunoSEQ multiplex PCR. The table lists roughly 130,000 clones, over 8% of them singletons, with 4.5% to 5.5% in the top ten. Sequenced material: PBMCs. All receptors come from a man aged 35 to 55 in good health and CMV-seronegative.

The CDR3: CASSQDYSAYEQYF. CDR3 sequence (DNA): TGTGCCAGCAGCCAAGATTACAGTGCGTACGAGCAGTACTTC. The rearrangement links TRBV4-2 to TRBJ2-7; no reliable D call. V was cut by 0 bases and J by 4 bases, with 10 bases left in between. This CDR3 is built from 14 residues. Germline CDR1 and CDR2: LGHNA and YNFKEQ.

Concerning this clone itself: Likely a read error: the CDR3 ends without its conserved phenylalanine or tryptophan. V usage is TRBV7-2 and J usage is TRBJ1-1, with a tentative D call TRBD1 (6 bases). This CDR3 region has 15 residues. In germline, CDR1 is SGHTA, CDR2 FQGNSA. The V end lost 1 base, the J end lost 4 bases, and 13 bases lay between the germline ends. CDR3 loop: CASSLVPGAVTEAFV. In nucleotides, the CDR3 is TGTGCCAGCAGCTTAGTACCAGGGGCGGTCACTGAAGCTTTCGTT.

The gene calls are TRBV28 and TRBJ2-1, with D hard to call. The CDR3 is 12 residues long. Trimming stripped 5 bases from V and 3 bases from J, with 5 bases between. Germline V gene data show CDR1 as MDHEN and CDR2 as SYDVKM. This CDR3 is CASSPIYNEQFF. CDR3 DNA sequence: TGTGCCAGCAGTCCAATCTACAATGAGCAGTTCTTC.

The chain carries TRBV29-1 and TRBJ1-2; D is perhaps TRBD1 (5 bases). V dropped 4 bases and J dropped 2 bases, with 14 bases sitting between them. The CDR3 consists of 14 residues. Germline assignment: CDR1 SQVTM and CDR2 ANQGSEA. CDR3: CSVVSAGPNYGYTF. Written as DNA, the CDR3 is TGCAGCGTTGTTTCGGCAGGGCCAAACTATGGCTACACCTTC. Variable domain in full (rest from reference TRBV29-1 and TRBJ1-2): SAVISQKPSRDICQRGTSLTIQCQVDSQVTMMFWYRQQPGQSLTLIATANQGSEATYESGFVIDKFPISRPNLTFSTLTVSNMSPEDSSIYLCSVVSAGPNYGYTFGSGTRLTVV.

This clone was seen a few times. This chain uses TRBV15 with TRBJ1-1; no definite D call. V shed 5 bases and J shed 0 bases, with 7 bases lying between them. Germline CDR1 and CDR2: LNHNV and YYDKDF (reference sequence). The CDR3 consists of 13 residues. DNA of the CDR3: TGTGCCACCAGCCCAGGCTTGAACACTGAAGCTTTCTTT. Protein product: CATSPGLNTEAFF.

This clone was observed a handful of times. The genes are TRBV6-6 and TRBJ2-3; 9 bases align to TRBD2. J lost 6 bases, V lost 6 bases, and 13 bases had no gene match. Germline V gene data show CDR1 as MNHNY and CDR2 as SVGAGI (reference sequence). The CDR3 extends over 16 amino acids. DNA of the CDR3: TGTGCCAGCAGCTACCGAGCGGGGGGCCGACGCGATACGCAGTATTTT. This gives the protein CASSYRAGGRRDTQYF.

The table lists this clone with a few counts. CDR3 nucleotides: TGTGCCAGCAGCTCGGGACAGGGTGATTCACCCCTCCACTTT. Translation: CASSSGQGDSPLHF. The chain recombines TRBV7-9 with TRBJ1-6; 9 bases are shared with TRBD1. CDR3 size: 14 residues. Germline loops: CDR1 SEHNR, CDR2 FQNEAQ (reference sequence). V trimming: 4 bases; J trimming: 8 bases; junction bases outside the gene matches: 3.

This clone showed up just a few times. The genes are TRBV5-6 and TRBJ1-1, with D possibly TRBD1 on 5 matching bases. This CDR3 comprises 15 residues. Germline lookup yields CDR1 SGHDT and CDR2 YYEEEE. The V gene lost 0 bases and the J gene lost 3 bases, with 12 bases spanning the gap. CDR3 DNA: TGTGCCAGCAGCTTGGCACCGGGAGGGGACACTGAAGCTTTCTTT. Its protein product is CASSLAPGGDTEAFF.

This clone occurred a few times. The CDR3 here is CASSQLDRDSGELFF. DNA for the CDR3: TGCGCCAGCAGCCAACTGGACAGGGATTCCGGGGAGCTGTTTTTT. The genes are TRBV4-1 and TRBJ2-2; 8 nucleotides match TRBD1. The germline CDR1 and CDR2 sequences are MGHRA and YSYEKL. V shed 2 bases, J shed 6 bases, and the junction held 5 bases outside the gene matches. This CDR3 region has 15 residues.

The CDR3 spells CASSLDPRVRDTQYF. The DNA for the CDR3 is TGTGCCAGCAGTTTAGACCCCAGGGTTAGAGATACGCAGTATTTT. The chain recombines TRBV28 with TRBJ2-3; D is perhaps TRBD1 (5 bases). V shed 2 bases and J shed 5 bases, with 14 bases lying between them. Germline CDR1 reads MDHEN; CDR2 reads SYDVKM. CDR3 length: 15 amino acids.

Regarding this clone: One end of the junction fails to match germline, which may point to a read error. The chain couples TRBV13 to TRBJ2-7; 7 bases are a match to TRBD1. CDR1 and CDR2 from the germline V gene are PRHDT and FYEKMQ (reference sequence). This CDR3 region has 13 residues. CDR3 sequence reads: CASSSTSGTALSF. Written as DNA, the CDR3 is TGTGCCAGCAGCTCTACTTCCGGGACAGCCCTGTCCTTC.

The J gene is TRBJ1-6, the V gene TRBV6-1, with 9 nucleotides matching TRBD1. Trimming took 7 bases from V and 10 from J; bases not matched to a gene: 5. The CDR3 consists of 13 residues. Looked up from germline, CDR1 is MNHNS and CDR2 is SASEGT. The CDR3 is CASIRQGGSPLHF. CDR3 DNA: TGTGCCAGCATCCGACAGGGGGGGTCACCCCTCCACTTT.

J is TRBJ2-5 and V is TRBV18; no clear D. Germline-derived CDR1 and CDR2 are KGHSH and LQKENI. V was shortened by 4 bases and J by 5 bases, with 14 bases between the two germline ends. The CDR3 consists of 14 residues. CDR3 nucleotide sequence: TGTGCCAGCTCACTTTCCGACTCCGGGGAGACCCAGTACTTC. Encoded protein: CASSLSDSGETQYF.

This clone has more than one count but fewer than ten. This CDR3 is CSARWQGGYTF. Here the CDR3 DNA reads TGCAGTGCTAGGTGGCAGGGCGGCTACACCTTC. V gene TRBV20-1 combines with J gene TRBJ1-2; D might be TRBD1 (5 bases). V dropped 3 bases and J dropped 8 bases, with 10 bases sitting between them. CDR3 size: 11 residues. Germline loops: CDR1 DFQATT, CDR2 SNEGSKA (reference sequence).